These T cell receptor beta chains were read from a single sample in a study. TCRdb fed the RT-PCR reads into MiXCR, producing one record per CDR3 protein. The sample includes fewer than 800,000 distinct CDR3 sequences, approximately 15% of them seen just once. Sequenced: memory CD4+ T cells from blood. These TCRs come from a female donor in good health, serving as a healthy control. CDR3s include the opening cysteine and the closing phenylalanine or tryptophan. A row's size may be missing; if present it is once, few, many or a size class.

size: many; V: TRBV10-1; CDR3: CASSEFGGATYEQYF
size: NA; V: TRBV20-1; CDR3: CSATPINEKLFF
size: NA; V: TRBV19; CDR3: CASSKALVYEQYF
size: few; V: TRBV24-1; CDR3: CATSDGQGAGQPQHF
size: few; V: TRBV3-1; CDR3: CASSQGVSGSSEQYF
size: few; V: TRBV29-1; CDR3: CSVAATTNEKLFF
size: few; V: TRBV6-6; CDR3: CASSPIGGDQPQHF
size: once; V: TRBV19; CDR3: CASSSGTVGSYNEQFF
size: NA; V: TRBV19; CDR3: CASRGDLKAEAFF
size: NA; V: TRBV30; CDR3: CASNNQGSQPQHF
size: few; V: TRBV5-5; CDR3: CASSSGPVDSIYF
size: many; V: TRBV24-1; CDR3: CATSDTGTGGNEQFF
size: many; V: TRBV29-1; CDR3: CSVETPGTLYGYTF
size: NA; V: TRBV5-1; CDR3: CASSLFSADPSTDTQYF
size: few; V: TRBV7-9; CDR3: CASSLVGREDEQFF
size: few; V: TRBV5-6; CDR3: CASSLLGRTEAFF
size: few; V: TRBV7-3; CDR3: CASSPGGQIQPYGYTF
size: few; V: TRBV27; CDR3: CASSLFRVGEQFF
size: many; V: TRBV5-6; CDR3: CASSLPAGDNYGYTF
size: few; V: TRBV20-1; CDR3: CSARGRPPMDIQYF
size: NA; V: TRBV5-4; CDR3: CASSPDIGSYEQYF
size: few; V: TRBV2; CDR3: CASRLAGVGPDTQYF
size: many; V: TRBV5-1; CDR3: CASSFGTGATNYGYTF
size: NA; V: TRBV7-2; CDR3: CASSSTGQGGYGYTF
size: NA; V: TRBV4-3; CDR3: CASSQDEQRNTEAFF
size: NA; V: TRBV5-5; CDR3: CASRADRDDQPQHF
size: few; V: TRBV2; CDR3: CASRAPLGGSEQFF
size: many; V: TRBV6-2/TRBV6-3; CDR3: CASSSSGTSRSYNEQFF
size: NA; V: TRBV7-2; CDR3: CASSQDRVRITEAFF
size: NA; V: TRBV20-1; CDR3: CSARDLVQETQYF
size: many; V: TRBV4-3; CDR3: CASSQAPRGGNTGELFF
size: few; V: TRBV7-6; CDR3: CASSTGGHQPQHF
size: many; V: TRBV20-1; CDR3: CSAGRGQSSYNEQFF